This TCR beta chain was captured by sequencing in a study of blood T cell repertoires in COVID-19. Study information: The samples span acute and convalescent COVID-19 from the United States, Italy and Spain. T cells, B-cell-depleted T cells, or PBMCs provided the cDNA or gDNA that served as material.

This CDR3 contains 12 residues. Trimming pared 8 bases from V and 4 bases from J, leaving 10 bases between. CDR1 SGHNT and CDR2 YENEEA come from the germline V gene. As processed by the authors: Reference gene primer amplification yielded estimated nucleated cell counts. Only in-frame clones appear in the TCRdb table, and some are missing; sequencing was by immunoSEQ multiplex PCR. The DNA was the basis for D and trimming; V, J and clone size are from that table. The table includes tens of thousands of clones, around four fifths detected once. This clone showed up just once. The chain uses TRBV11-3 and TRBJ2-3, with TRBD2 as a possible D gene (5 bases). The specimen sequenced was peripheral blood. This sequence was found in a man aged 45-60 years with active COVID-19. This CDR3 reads CASGERPDTQYF. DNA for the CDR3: TGTGCCAGCGGGGAGCGCCCAGATACGCAGTATTTT.